What follows are 19 T cell receptor beta chains derived from one specimen sequenced in a study of cytomegalovirus exposure and HLA in healthy donors. PCR primers comprised 60 Vbeta and 13 Jbeta primers. This table comes from immunoSEQ multiplex PCR, and its TCRdb copy is limited to in-frame clones, with some not included. The repertoire includes around 130,000 clones, roughly 8.3% of them detected once, and 4.5% to 6% sits in the top ten. The specimen sequenced was PBMCs. The receptors were gathered from a man aged 35 to 55 in good health and CMV-seronegative.

The genes are TRBV4-2 and TRBJ2-3, with D hard to call. Germline assignment: CDR1 LGHNA and CDR2 YNFKEQ. Trimming left V 5 bases short and J 2 bases short, with 20 bases between. CDR3 length: 17 amino acids. As DNA, the CDR3 is TGTGCCAGCAGCTACGAAATTTCTGAGGCGTACACAGATACGCAGTATTTT. It specifies CASSYEISEAYTDTQYF.

This clone was picked up a small number of times. Different DNA sequences within this sample yield the same CDR3. This rearrangement joins TRBV5-4 to TRBJ2-2, with 7 bases lining up with TRBD2. The CDR3 has 14 residues. The trim removed 10 bases at V and 0 bases at J, leaving 6 bases unmatched. The germline V gene has CDR1 SGHNT and CDR2 YYREEE (reference sequence). As DNA, the CDR3 is TGTGCCTTCACGGGGGGAGCGAACACCGGGGAGCTGTTTTTT. Translated: CAFTGGANTGELFF.

CDR3 protein: CASSLWASGGSSSYNEQFF. In DNA form, the CDR3 reads TGTGCCAGCAGCTTATGGGCTAGCGGGGGGTCCAGCTCCTACAATGAGCAGTTCTTC. V usage is TRBV7-8 and J usage is TRBJ2-1, with 11 bases aligning to TRBD2. There are 19 residues in the CDR3. The trim removed 2 bases at V and 0 bases at J, leaving 9 bases unmatched. From germline, CDR1 is SGHVS and CDR2 FQNEAQ.

This CDR3 reads CASSLGLAFSYNEQFF. In DNA, the CDR3 is TGTGCCAGCAGCTTGGGACTAGCGTTCTCCTACAATGAGCAGTTCTTC. This chain uses TRBV5-5 with TRBJ2-1, with 8 bases fitting TRBD2. Germline CDR1 is SGHKS and CDR2 is YYEKEE (reference sequence). V lost 0 bases, J lost 0 bases, and 2 bases stayed unmatched. This CDR3 has 16 residues.

There are a few counts of this clone. V gene TRBV6-5 combines with J gene TRBJ1-2, with no clear D. The V gene lost 10 bases and the J gene lost 1 base, with 10 bases spanning the gap. Germline V CDR1 and CDR2: MNHEY, SVGAGI. This CDR3 is built from 12 residues. In DNA, the CDR3 is TGTGCCACCTCCCGTTTTAACTATGGCTACACCTTC. Translated: CATSRFNYGYTF.

The chain is built from TRBV7-9 and TRBJ1-2; D remains ambiguous. The germline V gene encodes CDR1 SEHNR and CDR2 FQNEAQ (reference sequence). The V and J ends lost 5 bases and 0 bases respectively, with 10 bases between them. The length of the CDR3 is 14 residues. This CDR3 reads CASSKQEANYGYTF. The CDR3 region has the DNA TGTGCCAGCAGCAAGCAGGAAGCTAACTATGGCTACACCTTC.

The chain links TRBV9 to TRBJ1-1; D uncertain. The CDR3 is made up of 15 amino acids. V lost 0 bases, J lost 1 base, and 10 bases lay in between. Germline V lookup: CDR1 SGDLS, CDR2 YYNGEE. This chain's CDR3 is CASSVGLAGNTEAFF. CDR3 DNA sequence: TGTGCCAGCAGCGTAGGCTTGGCGGGGAACACTGAAGCTTTCTTT.

The genes are TRBV6-1 and TRBJ1-5, with D possibly being TRBD1 (6 bases). There are 15 residues in the CDR3. Deletions cut 3 bases from V and 7 bases from J, with 16 bases between. The germline V gene encodes CDR1 MNHNS and CDR2 SASEGT. The CDR3 DNA reads TGTGCCAGCAGTGACGAGACAGGTGGGCCCCAGCCCCAGCATTTT. It yields the protein CASSDETGGPQPQHF.

This rearrangement joins TRBV28 to TRBJ1-6; maybe TRBD1 (6 bases). Trimming left V 0 bases short and J 6 bases short, with 15 bases between. Germline values: CDR1 MDHEN, CDR2 SYDVKM. This CDR3 contains 17 residues. The CDR3 spells CASSLWRQGGGNSPLHF. The DNA of the CDR3 is TGTGCCAGCAGTTTATGGCGCCAGGGAGGGGGTAATTCACCCCTCCACTTT.

The chain joins TRBV11-2 to TRBJ1-1, with unresolved D. This CDR3 has 13 amino acids. The germline V and J ends were trimmed by 2 bases and 3 bases, with 7 bases remaining between them. Germline V gene sequence: CDR1 SGHAT, CDR2 FQNNGV. CDR3 in amino acids: CASSLMADTEAFF. CDR3 coding DNA: TGTGCCAGCAGCTTAATGGCCGACACTGAAGCTTTCTTT.

The chain carries TRBV10-1 and TRBJ2-1; weak D call: TRBD1 (6 bases). CDR3 length: 11 residues. V gave up 8 bases and J gave up 6 bases, with 8 bases separating them. Germline V lookup: CDR1 WNHNN, CDR2 SYGVQD (reference sequence). CDR3 sequence reads: CASSQGNEQFF. The DNA for the CDR3 is TGCGCCAGCTCACAGGGCAATGAGCAGTTCTTC.

The chain uses TRBV9 and TRBJ2-7; TRBD1 aligns across 8 bases. This CDR3 has 14 residues. The germline V gene encodes CDR1 SGDLS and CDR2 YYNGEE. Germline trimming cut 2 bases from V and 3 bases from J; bases unmatched to any gene: 4. The CDR3 coding sequence is TGTGCCAGCAGCGTTGGGGGGACAGGCTACGAGCAGTACTTC. This codes for CASSVGGTGYEQYF.

V gene TRBV19 combines with J gene TRBJ2-5; 9 bases match TRBD1. V gave up 4 bases and J gave up 3 bases; unmatched junction bases: 3. Germline CDR1 is LNHDA and CDR2 is SQIVND (reference sequence). The CDR3 totals 14 residues. CDR3 DNA sequence: TGTGCCAGTAGTACCTGGACAGGGGAAGAGACCCAGTACTTC. Encoded protein: CASSTWTGEETQYF.

This clone has only a few counts. The chain joins TRBV28 to TRBJ2-3; 10 bases are shared with TRBD1. The CDR3 consists of 15 residues. Germline V gene sequence: CDR1 MDHEN, CDR2 SYDVKM. After removal of 4 bases from V and 4 bases from J, the junction contained 5 bases not matched to a gene. The CDR3 region is CASSSPGQGADTQYF. The CDR3 DNA reads as TGTGCCAGCAGTTCACCCGGACAGGGGGCAGATACGCAGTATTTT.

The genes are TRBV11-3 and TRBJ2-5, with a weak D call TRBD1 (6 bases). The CDR3 spans 15 residues. Between the trimmed V and J ends, which lost 0 bases and 1 base, there was a span of 9 bases. Germline loops: CDR1 SGHNT, CDR2 YENEEA. The CDR3 sequence: CASSLDGTPQETQYF. The CDR3, as DNA: TGTGCCAGCAGCTTAGACGGGACACCCCAAGAGACCCAGTACTTC. Full variable domain (rest looked up from reference TRBV11-3 and TRBJ2-5): EAGVVQSPRYKIIEKKQPVAFWCNPISGHNTLYWYLQNLGQGPELLIRYENEEAVDDSQLPKDRFSAERLKGVDSTLKIQPAELGDSAVYLCASSLDGTPQETQYFGPGTRLLVL.

The chain couples TRBV10-3 to TRBJ1-5; TRBD1 aligns across 9 bases. Germline CDR1 and CDR2: ENHRY and SYGVKD. V shed 8 bases and J 4 bases; nucleotides not matched to a gene: 0. This CDR3 is 12 amino acids long. CDR3 bases: TGTGCCATCGGACAGGGGAATCAGCCCCAGCATTTT. Translating gives CAIGQGNQPQHF.

There are a few counts of this clone. This chain links TRBV5-1 with TRBJ2-5, with 8 bases that match TRBD1. CDR1 and CDR2 (germline): SGHRS, YFSETQ. V gave up 0 bases and J gave up 4 bases; unmatched junction bases: 11. The CDR3 is 17 residues long. The CDR3 DNA reads as TGCGCCAGCAGCTTGGGGGTGACAGGGGAAAGCGGAGAGACCCAGTACTTC. Translation: CASSLGVTGESGETQYF.

This clone was counted between two and nine times. The chain combines TRBV7-6 with TRBJ1-1; tentative D call: TRBD1 (5 bases). The CDR3 sequence is 16 residues long. The germline V gene encodes CDR1 SGHVS and CDR2 FNYEAQ. V shed 1 base and J shed 4 bases, with 16 bases lying between them. The CDR3, as DNA: TGTGCCAGCAGCTTAGTCGGGGGTTGGGTCACCACTGAAGCTTTCTTT. Translated, it gives CASSLVGGWVTTEAFF.

This chain joins TRBV19 and TRBJ2-7; the match to TRBD1 covers 9 bases. The V gene end was trimmed by 8 bases and the J gene end by 0 bases; junction bases not matched to a gene: 5. Germline V gene sequence: CDR1 LNHDA, CDR2 SQIVND (reference sequence). This CDR3 has 14 amino acids. CDR3 nucleotides: TGTGCCAGTTCGGGACAGGGCCTCTCCTACGAGCAGTACTTC. This sequence encodes CASSGQGLSYEQYF.